Following are 14 T cell receptor beta chains from one sample sequenced in a study of T cell responses to AZD1222 COVID-19 vaccine. Libraries were prepared by immunoSEQ multiplex PCR; TCRdb keeps only in-frame clonotypes and omits some of them. Altogether 150,000 to 200,000 clones are present, approximately 93% being singletons, with the ten largest covering about 4%. The material was peripheral blood, obtained on day 0 of AZD1222 vaccination. These receptor sequences come from an adult in good health.

This rearrangement joins TRBV5-5 to TRBJ2-7, with 12 bases that match TRBD2. The CDR3 spans 19 residues. Germline V gene lookup returns CDR1 SGHKS and CDR2 YYEKEE (reference sequence). Losses at the gene ends were 1 base for V and 0 bases for J; bases not matched to a gene: 11. The CDR3 sequence: CASSLRVGTSGRSSYEQYF. CDR3 coding DNA: TGTGCCAGCAGCTTGAGAGTAGGAACTAGCGGGAGGAGCTCCTACGAGCAGTACTTC.

The genes are TRBV5-1 and TRBJ1-1; 7 nucleotides agree with TRBD1. The junction had 2 bases not matched to a gene; V was cut back by 1 base and J by 5 bases. This CDR3 is built from 13 residues. The V gene's germline CDR1 is SGHRS and CDR2 YFSETQ. CDR3 sequence (DNA): TGCGCCAGCAGCTTGCAGGGGGAGACTGAAGCTTTCTTT. Protein sequence: CASSLQGETEAFF.

The chain couples TRBV10-1 to TRBJ2-1, with 12 bases matching TRBD2. CDR1 and CDR2 (germline): WNHNN, SYGVQD (reference sequence). The trim removed 6 bases at V and 6 bases at J, leaving 6 bases unmatched. This CDR3 spans 15 amino acids. CDR3 sequence reads: CASSRLAGETNEQFF. DNA of the CDR3: TGCGCCAGCAGCCGACTAGCGGGAGAGACCAATGAGCAGTTCTTC.

V usage is TRBV25-1 and J usage is TRBJ2-1; TRBD2 aligns across 14 bases. In germline, CDR1 is MGHDK, CDR2 SYGVNS. This CDR3 is 18 amino acids long. V shed 5 bases and J 9 bases; nucleotides not matched to a gene: 15. As DNA, the CDR3 is TGTGCCAGCAGTCGGACTAGCGGGGGGTCTGGAAGTCGTGGTGAGCAGTTCTTC. Amino acids: CASSRTSGGSGSRGEQFF.

This sequence joins TRBV19 and TRBJ1-5; TRBD1 matches at 7 bases. J lost 2 bases, V lost 1 base, and 8 bases had no gene match. Germline values: CDR1 LNHDA, CDR2 SQIVND (reference sequence). CDR3 length equals 17 residues. The CDR3 loop is CASSIVRGPEGNQPQHF. The DNA of the CDR3 is TGTGCCAGTAGTATAGTGAGGGGGCCAGAAGGCAATCAGCCCCAGCATTTT.

The V call is TRBV19, the J call TRBJ1-2, with a possible D match to TRBD1 (6 bases). Per germline, CDR1 LNHDA and CDR2 SQIVND (reference sequence). The CDR3 is 15 amino acids. V was trimmed by 3 bases and J by 4 bases, leaving 15 bases between them. CDR3 in amino acids: CASSMGTTGRYGYTF. In DNA, the CDR3 is TGTGCCAGTAGTATGGGGACGACAGGTCGCTATGGCTACACCTTC. The whole variable domain, filled in from reference TRBV19 and TRBJ1-2, reads DGGITQSPKYLFRKEGQNVTLSCEQNLNHDAMYWYRQDPGQGLRLIYYSQIVNDFQKGDIAEGYSVSREKKESFPLTVTSAQKNPTAFYLCASSMGTTGRYGYTFGSGTRLTVV.

The V and J genes are TRBV19 and TRBJ2-1; 8 bases match TRBD1. The J segment lost 4 bases and the V segment lost 3 bases, leaving 11 bases of the junction unmatched. The CDR3 covers 17 residues. Germline V gives CDR1 LNHDA, CDR2 SQIVND (reference sequence). CDR3 residues: CASSILDVGQGYNEQFF. The DNA of the CDR3 is TGTGCCAGTAGTATTCTTGATGTCGGACAGGGTTACAATGAGCAGTTCTTC. Full variable domain (missing parts from reference TRBV19 and TRBJ2-1): DGGITQSPKYLFRKEGQNVTLSCEQNLNHDAMYWYRQDPGQGLRLIYYSQIVNDFQKGDIAEGYSVSREKKESFPLTVTSAQKNPTAFYLCASSILDVGQGYNEQFFGPGTRLTVL.

The chain carries TRBV6-2 or TRBV6-3 and TRBJ1-1; D is undetermined. Looked up from germline, CDR1 is MNHEY and CDR2 is SVGEGT. This CDR3 has 11 amino acids. The V and J ends lost 4 bases and 1 base respectively, with 1 base between them. The CDR3: CASSWNTEAFF. The CDR3 DNA sequence: TGTGCCAGCAGTTGGAACACTGAAGCTTTCTTT.

For the CDR3, the DNA is TGTGCCGGAGGGGCAAATGAAAAACTGTTTTTT. Encoded protein: CAGGANEKLFF. The chain couples TRBV7-9 to TRBJ1-4; TRBD1 might be the D (5 bases). Trimming took off 11 bases at V and 5 bases at J, with 9 bases between the two ends. Looked up from germline, CDR1 is SEHNR and CDR2 is FQNEAQ (reference sequence). This CDR3 region has 11 residues.

The rearrangement joins TRBV4-1 to TRBJ1-1; TRBD1 agrees at 11 bases. V was pared by 6 bases and J by 6 bases, with 12 bases of the junction left unmatched. CDR3 length: 16 amino acids. Germline lookup yields CDR1 MGHRA and CDR2 YSYEKL. The CDR3 sequence is CASSRTGGAYMAEAFF. The CDR3 nucleotides are TGCGCCAGCAGTCGGACAGGGGGCGCTTATATGGCTGAAGCTTTCTTT.

The chain joins TRBV9 to TRBJ1-4; D remains ambiguous. The V gene's germline CDR1 is SGDLS and CDR2 YYNGEE. CDR3 length: 14 residues. Trimming pared 4 bases from V and 7 bases from J, leaving 14 bases between. CDR3 nucleotide sequence: TGTGCCAGCAGCCCCCGCGGGGTAGGTGAAAAACTGTTTTTT. Protein sequence: CASSPRGVGEKLFF.

This rearrangement joins TRBV6-5 to TRBJ1-6, with D perhaps TRBD1 (5 bases). The germline V gene has CDR1 MNHEY and CDR2 SVGAGI. With 0 bases removed from V and 4 bases from J, the gap between germline ends came to 10 bases. The CDR3 runs 16 residues. The CDR3: CASSYSQGPYNSPLHF. The CDR3 nucleotides are TGTGCCAGCAGTTACTCTCAGGGCCCGTATAATTCACCCCTCCACTTT.

This chain connects TRBV5-4 to TRBJ2-1; no reliable D call. Per germline, CDR1 SGHNT and CDR2 YYREEE (reference sequence). V was cut by 2 bases and J by 4 bases, with 13 bases left in between. The CDR3 has 15 amino acids. The CDR3 protein is CASSLTPDGYNEQFF. DNA of the CDR3: TGTGCCAGCAGCTTAACGCCAGACGGATACAATGAGCAGTTCTTC.

As concerns this clone: Within the sample, other DNA sequences also encode this same CDR3. The V gene is TRBV5-1, the J gene TRBJ1-1; 7 bases map to TRBD1. Germline V CDR1 and CDR2: SGHRS, YFSETQ. The CDR3 runs to 13 residues. V was clipped by 5 bases and J by 3 bases; unmatched bases: 4. The CDR3 protein is CASSYDRDTEAFF. In DNA form, the CDR3 reads TGCGCCAGCAGTTACGACAGGGACACTGAAGCTTTCTTT.